These 29 T cell receptor beta chains originate from one sample sequenced in a study of shared clonotypes between healthy human individuals. The data were produced by immunoSEQ multiplex PCR, yet TCRdb's version contains in-frame clones alone and is incomplete. In the table there are a few hundred thousand clones, around 78% of which are singletons. The sequencing sample was made of PBMCs. The receptor set was obtained from a woman aged 40 to 55 in good health. Some clones in this sample may be carry-over from other donors' samples.

This chain uses TRBV6-6 with TRBJ2-7; a possible D gene is TRBD1 (7 bases). Germline assignment: CDR1 MNHNY and CDR2 SVGAGI (reference sequence). This CDR3 has 15 amino acids. Trimming took off 5 bases at V and 4 bases at J, with 18 bases between the two ends. The CDR3 DNA follows: TGTGCCAGCAGTACCCTTGGAGGGGGCGGATACGAGCAGTACTTC. It specifies CASSTLGGGGYEQYF.

The chain couples TRBV5-1 to TRBJ2-3; TRBD2 matches at 8 bases. The germline gives CDR1 SGHRS, CDR2 YFSETQ. Losses at the gene ends were 0 bases for V and 4 bases for J; bases not matched to a gene: 13. This CDR3 comprises 18 residues. The CDR3 region is CASSLGIIREGLADTQYF. In DNA form, the CDR3 reads TGCGCCAGCAGCTTGGGCATCATACGGGAGGGCCTCGCAGATACGCAGTATTTT.

As DNA, the CDR3 is TGTGCCAGCAGTTCCCCTGAGGGTCTCGGGGAGCAGTACTTC. Encoded protein: CASSSPEGLGEQYF. The V gene is TRBV28, the J gene TRBJ2-7, with a tentative D call TRBD2 (5 bases). Between the trimmed V and J ends, which lost 4 bases and 7 bases, there was a span of 17 bases. The V gene's germline CDR1 is MDHEN and CDR2 SYDVKM. The CDR3 runs to 14 residues.

The chain carries TRBV28 and TRBJ1-4; a possible D gene is TRBD1 (6 bases). The germline V gene has CDR1 MDHEN and CDR2 SYDVKM. CDR3 length: 16 amino acids. V lost 2 bases and J 7 bases, leaving 17 bases between the germline ends. The DNA for the CDR3 is TGTGCCAGCAGTTTACCTCTGGCAGGGGTGAGTGAAAAACTGTTTTTT. This codes for CASSLPLAGVSEKLFF. Supplemented by reference TRBV28 and TRBJ1-4, the full variable domain reads DVKVTQSSRYLVKRTGEKVFLECVQDMDHENMFWYRQDPGLGLRLIYFSYDVKMKEKGDIPEGYSVSREKKERFSLILESASTNQTSMYLCASSLPLAGVSEKLFFGSGTQLSVL.

Concerning this clone itself: Given a much more abundant clone one base away, this may be a read error. The same CDR3 arises from other DNA sequences in this sample as well. The rearrangement joins TRBV10-3 to TRBJ2-2; D unclear. The germline gives CDR1 ENHRY, CDR2 SYGVKD. With 2 bases removed from V and 2 bases from J, the gap between germline ends came to 0 bases. This CDR3 region has 12 residues. For the CDR3, the DNA is TGTGCCATCAGTGAGAACACCGGGGAGCTGTTTTTT. Translating it yields CAISENTGELFF.

The V call is TRBV9, the J call TRBJ2-2; 12 bases map to TRBD2. The CDR3 has 16 amino acids. CDR1 and CDR2 (germline): SGDLS, YYNGEE. The junction had 6 bases not matched to a gene; V was cut back by 4 bases and J by 5 bases. CDR3 region: CASSPRLAGVTGELFF. As DNA, the CDR3 is TGTGCCAGCAGCCCGAGACTAGCGGGAGTTACCGGGGAGCTGTTTTTT.

This clone was detected only once. The chain employs TRBV5-1 and TRBJ2-5; weak D call: TRBD2 (6 bases). V lost 4 bases, J lost 10 bases, and 17 bases lay in between. CDR3 length equals 13 residues. From germline, CDR1 is SGHRS and CDR2 YFSETQ. The CDR3 DNA sequence: TGCGCCAGCAGCCTCGGGCCGCCGCGGGGCCAGTACTTC. It codes for CASSLGPPRGQYF.

This clone was counted between two and nine times. The V and J genes are TRBV7-3 and TRBJ2-1; 8 nucleotides align to TRBD1. Germline V CDR1 and CDR2: SGHTA, FQGTGA. The CDR3 totals 13 residues. J gave up 7 bases and V 2 bases, and 1 base lay outside the gene matches. CDR3 nucleotide sequence: TGTGCCAGCAGCTTAGGACAGGGTAATGAGCAGTTCTTC. Its protein is CASSLGQGNEQFF.

With respect to this clone: This likely came from a read error, as a far larger clone is one base away. V and J are TRBV30 and TRBJ2-6; D is undetermined. The CDR3 has 13 residues. CDR1 is GTSNPN, CDR2 SVGIG, per germline (reference sequence). CDR3 sequence reads: CARSVGGANVLTF. CDR3 sequence (DNA): TGTGCCAGGAGTGTGGGTGGGGCCAACGTCCTGACTTTC.

This clone was detected only a few times. The sample carries other DNA sequences with the same CDR3. This chain uses TRBV27 with TRBJ1-2; TRBD1 might be the D (6 bases). The germline V and J ends were trimmed by 0 bases and 2 bases, with 10 bases remaining between them. Germline V gene sequence: CDR1 MNHEY, CDR2 SMNVEV (reference sequence). The CDR3 spans 15 residues. The CDR3 region is CASSLSWQGNYGYTF. As DNA, the CDR3 is TGTGCCAGCAGTTTATCGTGGCAGGGGAACTATGGCTACACCTTC.

V gene TRBV7-2 combines with J gene TRBJ2-2, with 11 bases matching TRBD2. Germline V gene sequence: CDR1 SGHTA, CDR2 FQGNSA. This CDR3 is 16 amino acids long. V dropped 5 bases and J dropped 2; count of bases not matched to a gene: 4. CDR3 region: CASSRTSGSNTGELFF. The CDR3 nucleotides read TGTGCCAGCAGCCGAACTAGCGGGAGCAACACCGGGGAGCTGTTTTTT.

This clone has only one observation. This rearrangement joins TRBV29-1 to TRBJ2-7; 8 bases fit TRBD1. Trimming removed 7 bases from V and 6 bases from J; junction bases left unmatched: 5. From germline, CDR1 is SQVTM and CDR2 ANQGSEA. The CDR3 extends over 11 amino acids. The CDR3 bases are TGCAGCGGCCTCAGGGGGCGCGAGCAGTACTTC. Its protein is CSGLRGREQYF.

The chain employs TRBV27 and TRBJ2-1; the match to TRBD1 covers 7 bases. Trimming removed 6 bases from V and 3 bases from J; junction bases left unmatched: 5. From germline, CDR1 is MNHEY and CDR2 SMNVEV (reference sequence). The CDR3 is 14 amino acids. The CDR3 bases are TGTGCCAGCAGAACGACAGGGAGCTACAATGAGCAGTTCTTC. Amino acids: CASRTTGSYNEQFF.

This chain connects TRBV7-2 to TRBJ2-5; D ambiguous. Germline V lookup: CDR1 SGHTA, CDR2 FQGNSA. The CDR3 is made up of 13 amino acids. The V end was cut by 3 bases, the J end by 2 bases, with 7 bases between. Written as DNA, the CDR3 is TGTGCCAGCAGCTTCCGGTTACAAGAGACCCAGTACTTC. As protein: CASSFRLQETQYF.

With regard to this clone: A clone one base away is much larger, so this may be a read error. This specimen includes other DNA sequences encoding the same CDR3. The chain is built from TRBV5-6 and TRBJ2-7; TRBD2 agrees at 12 bases. The ends lost 8 bases at V and 12 bases at J; junction bases unmatched: 15. The CDR3 has 14 residues. Germline assignment: CDR1 SGHDT and CDR2 YYEEEE. The CDR3 sequence: CASSTPGLAGTLYF. DNA of the CDR3: TGTGCCAGTAGCACGCCGGGACTAGCGGGTACACTGTACTTC.

The V gene is TRBV7-2, the J gene TRBJ2-1; D gene ambiguous. With 0 bases removed from V and 0 bases from J, the gap between germline ends came to 6 bases. CDR1 and CDR2 (germline): SGHTA, FQGNSA. This CDR3 spans 15 amino acids. The CDR3: CASSLAGISYNEQFF. CDR3 in DNA: TGTGCCAGCAGCTTAGCGGGGATCTCCTACAATGAGCAGTTCTTC.

The CDR3 loop is CASRPNWEGTYEQYF. The CDR3 DNA reads TGTGCCAGCAGGCCGAACTGGGAGGGCACCTACGAGCAGTACTTC. V gene TRBV7-2 combines with J gene TRBJ2-5; 7 bases agree with TRBD2. The J call may be incorrect, as the DNA end agrees better with TRBJ2-7. This CDR3 is built from 15 residues. Germline CDR1 and CDR2: SGHTA and FQGNSA.

The chain is built from TRBV9 and TRBJ2-7; TRBD1 matches at 8 bases. Looked up from germline, CDR1 is SGDLS and CDR2 is YYNGEE. V shed 0 bases and J 6 bases; nucleotides not matched to a gene: 8. This CDR3 is built from 15 residues. This chain's CDR3 is CASSVDTGQEVEQYF. The CDR3 bases are TGTGCCAGCAGCGTAGACACGGGACAGGAGGTCGAGCAGTACTTC.

The rearrangement links TRBV18 to TRBJ1-1, with D possibly TRBD1 on 5 matching bases. The CDR3 sequence is 15 residues long. The V end was cut by 2 bases, the J end by 2 bases, with 12 bases between. Looked up from germline, CDR1 is KGHSH and CDR2 is LQKENI. CDR3 region: CASSPIQTGNTEAFF. The DNA of the CDR3 is TGTGCCAGCTCACCAATTCAAACAGGTAACACTGAAGCTTTCTTT. Full variable domain (rest looked up from reference TRBV18 and TRBJ1-1): NAGVMQNPRHLVRRRGQEARLRCSPMKGHSHVYWYRQLPEEGLKFMVYLQKENIIDESGMPKERFSAEFPKEGPSILRIQQVVRGDSAAYFCASSPIQTGNTEAFFGQGTRLTVV.

CDR3 amino acids: CSVRGQGNTEAFF. DNA of the CDR3: TGCAGCGTCCGAGGACAGGGGAACACTGAAGCTTTCTTT. This rearrangement joins TRBV29-1 to TRBJ1-1, with 8 bases fitting TRBD1. Per germline, CDR1 SQVTM and CDR2 ANQGSEA. The CDR3 contains 13 residues. With 6 bases clipped from V and 1 base from J, the junction kept 4 bases outside the gene matches. Based on the CDR3 plus reference TRBV29-1 and TRBJ1-1, the full variable domain is SAVISQKPSRDICQRGTSLTIQCQVDSQVTMMFWYRQQPGQSLTLIATANQGSEATYESGFVIDKFPISRPNLTFSTLTVSNMSPEDSSIYLCSVRGQGNTEAFFGQGTRLTVV.

This clone was seen just once. This chain links TRBV30 with TRBJ2-3, with D possibly called TRBD1 or TRBD2 (5 bases each). CDR1 and CDR2 from the germline V gene are GTSNPN and SVGIG (reference sequence). There are 16 residues in the CDR3. Trimming pared 0 bases from V and 4 bases from J, leaving 17 bases between. The CDR3 loop is CAWSVLRGLAADTQYF. The CDR3 DNA reads TGTGCCTGGAGTGTATTACGGGGCCTAGCCGCAGATACGCAGTATTTT.

The V gene is TRBV6-1, the J gene TRBJ2-1; D unresolved. The CDR3 loop spans 16 amino acids. The germline V gene has CDR1 MNHNS and CDR2 SASEGT. V was pared by 0 bases and J by 0 bases, with 9 bases between. The CDR3 here is CASSEALSSSYNEQFF. The CDR3 DNA reads TGTGCCAGCAGTGAAGCGCTGTCTAGCTCCTACAATGAGCAGTTCTTC.

V usage is TRBV28 and J usage is TRBJ1-1, with D unresolved. This CDR3 has 15 amino acids. Trimming took off 5 bases at V and 4 bases at J, with 17 bases between the two ends. CDR1 is MDHEN, CDR2 SYDVKM, per germline. The CDR3 protein is CASSRWALRGTEAFF. The CDR3 DNA sequence: TGTGCCAGCAGTCGATGGGCCTTACGGGGCACTGAAGCTTTCTTT.

The rearrangement joins TRBV6-1 to TRBJ2-5; weak D call: TRBD1 (5 bases). CDR3 length equals 15 residues. V lost 1 base and J 5 bases, leaving 14 bases between the germline ends. CDR1 MNHNS and CDR2 SASEGT come from the germline V gene. CDR3 loop: CASSEGGQSWETQYF. For the CDR3, the DNA is TGTGCCAGCAGTGAAGGGGGCCAAAGCTGGGAGACCCAGTACTTC.

The chain is built from TRBV5-6 and TRBJ2-7; TRBD1 is a possible D gene (6 bases). The germline gives CDR1 SGHDT, CDR2 YYEEEE. V was clipped by 2 bases and J by 1 base, with 19 bases between them. The CDR3 is 17 residues long. The CDR3 is CASSLAHTGFRSYEQYF. CDR3 in DNA: TGTGCCAGCAGCTTAGCCCACACAGGGTTTAGGTCCTACGAGCAGTACTTC.

The rearrangement uses TRBV19 and TRBJ1-2; D is possibly TRBD1 (6 bases). V dropped 1 base and J dropped 4 bases, with 16 bases sitting between them. Germline CDR1 reads LNHDA; CDR2 reads SQIVND (reference sequence). The CDR3 is 16 residues long. The CDR3 spells CASSIAPGGAGYGYTF. CDR3 DNA sequence: TGTGCCAGTAGTATAGCCCCGGGGGGCGCTGGCTATGGCTACACCTTC.

A word on this clone: Within the sample, other DNA sequences also encode this same CDR3. This chain links TRBV5-1 with TRBJ2-7; D may be TRBD1 (5 bases). CDR1 is SGHRS and CDR2 is YFSETQ in the germline V gene. The CDR3 has 14 amino acids. V shed 1 base and J shed 2 bases, with 10 bases lying between them. CDR3 region: CASSLRQGPYEQYF. The CDR3 coding sequence is TGCGCCAGCAGCTTGCGGCAGGGTCCCTACGAGCAGTACTTC.

Comments on this clone: Other nucleotide sequences from this sample produce the same CDR3. The rearrangement joins TRBV11-2 to TRBJ1-2; the match to TRBD1 covers 10 bases. In germline, CDR1 is SGHAT, CDR2 FQNNGV. J gave up 5 bases and V 6 bases, and 6 bases lay outside the gene matches. CDR3 size: 14 residues. The CDR3 reads CASRSGQGVYGYTF. The CDR3 region has the DNA TGTGCCAGCAGAAGCGGACAGGGGGTTTATGGCTACACCTTC. The full variable domain, in which reference TRBV11-2 and TRBJ1-2 provide the parts outside the CDR3, is EAGVAQSPRYKIIEKRQSVAFWCNPISGHATLYWYQQILGQGPKLLIQFQNNGVVDDSQLPKDRFSAERLKGVDSTLKIQPAKLEDSAVYLCASRSGQGVYGYTFGSGTRLTVV.

CDR3 loop: CASSTTGNEQYF. CDR3 DNA: TGTGCCAGTAGTACGACAGGGAACGAGCAGTACTTC. The chain is built from TRBV19 and TRBJ2-7; TRBD1 matches 7 bases. Germline loops: CDR1 LNHDA, CDR2 SQIVND (reference sequence). J gave up 5 bases and V 4 bases, and 2 bases lay outside the gene matches. The CDR3 spans 12 residues.